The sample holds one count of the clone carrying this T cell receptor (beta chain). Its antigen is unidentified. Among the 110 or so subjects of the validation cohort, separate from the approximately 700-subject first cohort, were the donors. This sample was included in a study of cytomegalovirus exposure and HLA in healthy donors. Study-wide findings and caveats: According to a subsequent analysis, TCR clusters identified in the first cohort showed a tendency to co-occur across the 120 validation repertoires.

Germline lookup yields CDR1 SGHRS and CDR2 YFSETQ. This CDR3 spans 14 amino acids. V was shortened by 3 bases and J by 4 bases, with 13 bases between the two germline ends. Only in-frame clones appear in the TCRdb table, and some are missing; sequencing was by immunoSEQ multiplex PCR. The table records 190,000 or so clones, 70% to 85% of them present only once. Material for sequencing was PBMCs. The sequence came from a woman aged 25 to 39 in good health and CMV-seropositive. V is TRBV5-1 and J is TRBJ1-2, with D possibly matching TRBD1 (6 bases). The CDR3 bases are TGCGCCAGCAGCTACAGGGCTTTGGGCTATGGCTACACCTTC. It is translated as CASSYRALGYGYTF.